This T cell receptor beta chain was sequenced in a study of blood T cell repertoires in COVID-19. About the study: Samples of COVID-19 (acute and convalescent) were obtained from the United States, Italy and Spain. PBMCs, B-cell-depleted T cells, or T cells were the source of the cDNA or gDNA that made up the material.

The CDR3 consists of 15 residues. Trimming shortened V by 5 bases and J by 6 bases, and 18 bases separated the two germline ends. CDR1 is KGHSH, CDR2 LQKENI, per germline. Authors' analysis steps: Estimation of nucleated cell counts was performed using reference gene primer amplification. Here immunoSEQ multiplex PCR was the method, and the copy in TCRdb shows in-frame clones only, minus some. V and J calls and clone size are as listed in that table; D and trimming were resolved from the DNA. The sample has 250,000 to 300,000 clones, approximately 91% seen once. This chain connects TRBV18 to TRBJ2-3, with D perhaps TRBD2 (6 bases). The clonotype originates from a man in his fifties with acute or convalescent COVID-19. Sequences were obtained from peripheral blood. The CDR3: CASSSPAGREDTQYF. The CDR3 nucleotides read TGTGCCAGCTCATCCCCGGCAGGTCGGGAGGATACGCAGTATTTT.